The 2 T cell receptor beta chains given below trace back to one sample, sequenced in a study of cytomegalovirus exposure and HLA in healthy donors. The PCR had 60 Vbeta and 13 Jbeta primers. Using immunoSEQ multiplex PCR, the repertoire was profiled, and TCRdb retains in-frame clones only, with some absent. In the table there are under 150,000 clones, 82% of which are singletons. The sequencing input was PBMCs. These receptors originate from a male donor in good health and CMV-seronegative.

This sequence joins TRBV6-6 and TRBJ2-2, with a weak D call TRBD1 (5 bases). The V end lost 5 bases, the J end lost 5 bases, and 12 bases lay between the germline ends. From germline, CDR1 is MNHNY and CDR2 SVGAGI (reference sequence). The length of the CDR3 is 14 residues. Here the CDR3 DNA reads TGTGCCAGCAGTACCTTCAGGGTTACCGGGGAGCTGTTTTTT. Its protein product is CASSTFRVTGELFF.

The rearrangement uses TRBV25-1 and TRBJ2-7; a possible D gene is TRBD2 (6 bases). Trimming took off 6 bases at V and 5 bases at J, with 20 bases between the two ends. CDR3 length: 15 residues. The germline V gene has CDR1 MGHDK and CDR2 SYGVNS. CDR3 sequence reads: CASRHPRDFTNEQYF. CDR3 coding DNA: TGTGCCAGCAGACACCCCCGGGACTTCACTAACGAGCAGTACTTC.